The entry below gives a single T cell receptor (beta chain) sequence along with its context. This sample stems from a study of identical twins. The CDR3 spans 18 residues. Germline CDR1 reads DFQATT; CDR2 reads SNEGSKA (reference sequence). The junction had 15 bases not matched to a gene; V was cut back by 2 bases and J by 4 bases. The cDNA had a unique molecular identifier and a template-switch universal primer site. TCRdb called the 5' RACE reads again in MiXCR, with one record for every CDR3 protein. The repertoire holds some 300,000 distinct CDR3 sequences, with 12% as singletons. This sample was also put to use in a study of yellow fever vaccine responses in identical twins.

This clonotype was sampled from a woman aged 18-30 years in good health. The chain is built from TRBV20-1 and TRBJ2-1, with 9 bases matching TRBD2. Sequences were obtained from CD8+ T cells sorted from blood. The CDR3 loop reads CSARRPPVQREDYNEQFF. The CDR3, as DNA: TGCAGTGCTAGACGTCCTCCTGTCCAGCGGGAGGATTACAATGAGCAGTTCTTC.